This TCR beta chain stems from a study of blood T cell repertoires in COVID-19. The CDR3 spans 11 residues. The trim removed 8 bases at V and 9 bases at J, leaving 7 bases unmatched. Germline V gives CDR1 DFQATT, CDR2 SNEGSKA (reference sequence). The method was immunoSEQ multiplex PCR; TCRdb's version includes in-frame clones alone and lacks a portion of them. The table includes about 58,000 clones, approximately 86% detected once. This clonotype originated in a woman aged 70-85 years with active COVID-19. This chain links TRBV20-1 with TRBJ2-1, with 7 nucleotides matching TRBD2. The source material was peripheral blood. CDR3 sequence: CSSERDGEQFF. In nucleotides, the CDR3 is TGCAGTTCCGAGCGGGACGGTGAGCAGTTCTTC.